This T cell receptor (beta chain) was found in a study of identical twins (TCRdb year 2016). Regarding the study in general: To test whether fetal clonotypes persist, this study deep-sequenced TCR alpha and beta repertoires from monozygotic twins, from unrelated adults of various ages, and from cord blood. To rule out contamination, the twin experiments were replicated at different times with different library preparation protocols. Points the paper makes about the study in general: A weaker excess of twin sharing was found in beta out-of-frame sequences because the signal-to-noise ratio was lowered by fewer shared sequences. Abundant cord blood beta clonotypes had fewer insertions, young adult naive repertoires showed a similar but weaker trend, and memory repertoires showed no such trend. Out-of-frame TCR alpha sequences shared between twins showed an excess of low generation-probability sequences compared with coincidental sharing between unrelated individuals. Out-of-frame TCR alpha sharing in monozygotic twins was systematically underestimated by recombination models, whereas sharing between unrelated individuals was in agreement with the recombination models. Because the same donors could not be followed over many years, the conclusions depended on cross-sectional statistical analysis. Invariant T cells such as MAIT and iNKT could partly confound zero-insertion analyses, although diverse VJ usage argued against such confounding for most clonotypes.

Library generation was performed with 5' RACE. The sequencing machine was an Illumina HiSeq 2000. A universal primer binding site was added through template switching, and the final cDNA carried a unique molecular identifier so that TCR cDNA molecules could be counted accurately. First-strand cDNA for TCR alpha and beta chains was synthesized from specific primers in the conserved constant-segment region. To control for contamination, every cDNA library was double barcoded, receiving both a SMART-Mk sample barcode and Illumina barcodes. TruSeq adapter sequences and Illumina sample barcodes were added in two successive PCR steps. The TCR alpha and beta cDNA libraries were sequenced on the Illumina HiSeq platform using custom primers. The authors' analysis ran thus. MiGEC was used to process raw reads and extract unique molecular identifiers, and MiXCR was used to find CDR3 positions. Recombination models were inferred per individual with the repgenHMM and IGoR tools using an EM algorithm. The analysis of shared clonotypes was done with the tcR package in R, with sharing normalized by the product of cloneset sizes. To study raw recombination without the effects of thymic and clonal selection, out-of-frame nonproductive sequences were analyzed. Using fastp trimming at Q25 and MiXCR clonotype assembly, TCRdb reanalyzed the public sequencing data and kept in-frame beta chains. One record per CDR3 amino acid sequence lists the most common genes and DNA. The V and J calls reflect TCRdb's pipeline rather than the authors' work. Across this sample there are 650,000 to 750,000 distinct CDR3 sequences, with around 20% seen only once. Approximately 4.3% of the sample goes to the ten largest clones.

This clonotype was seen more than once but under ten times. Its antigen is unknown. No quality values exist for individual bases; no much larger clone is one base distant. The CDR1 and CDR2 encoded by the germline V gene are SGHDT and YYEEEE. From its cysteine to its phenylalanine, the CDR3 spans 13 amino acids. Only CDR3 DNA is held: 39 bases, read in frame from base 1. V is pruned by 2 bases and J by 9 bases, leaving 5 bases of the junction without a gene match. All donors were healthy Caucasians. Three pairs of female monozygotic twins, all aged about 18 to 30 years, were included in the twin cohort. Peripheral blood mononuclear cells were used as the source from which RNA for TCR libraries was isolated. The same sample was also used in a study of T cells expressing NK-cell markers. From the second report: TCR beta-chain repertoires were profiled in sorted CD3+CD56+NKG2C+, CD3+CD56+NKG2C- and CD3+CD56-NKG2C+ T-cell subsets from several donors. Among the eight sequenced donors, only one was HCMV-seronegative, while the other seven were HCMV-seropositive. In several experiments an anti-gammadeltaTCR antibody was added to restrict sorting to alphabetaTCR-expressing T cells. In several donors, the dominant CD3+CD56+NKG2C+ clonotypes were among the top 10 CD8+ clonotypes and accounted for roughly 1.0-8% of CD8+ T cells. Those dominant clonotypes were again the most abundant among CD3+CD56-NKG2C+ cells in several donors, at about 25-65%. Whether the expanded NKG2C-expressing T cell clones were specific for HCMV antigens was left unclear. The study sequenced eight donors, all healthy volunteers chosen at random: three men and five women. To determine HCMV serostatus, a commercial ELISA kit was used to detect HCMV-specific IgG in serum. For roughly 6 donors, bulk peripheral blood T-cell repertoires were additionally sequenced from unsorted PBMC. MIGEC handled demultiplexing of the reads and grouping by UMI, while MiTCR was used to assemble and quantify clonotypes. To remove erroneous sequences, TCR cDNA sequences were retained only when supported by two or more reads. The tcR package was used for downstream repertoire analysis, and clonotypes were matched between fractions using CDR3 nucleotide sequence together with V segment. VDJmatch was used to annotate antigen specificity against VDJdb, with one amino acid substitution in CDR3 permitted.

The receptor's source is a woman under 30 in good health. The sequence is built from TRBV5-6 and TRBJ2-1, with 7 bases aligning to TRBD1. The specimen was PBMCs. The CDR3 amino acid sequence is: CASSFGQAGEQFF. The DNA sequence is as follows: TGTGCCAGCAGCTTTGGACAGGCGGGTGAGCAGTTCTTC.